Shown below are 10 T cell receptor beta chains from a single sample sequenced in a study of blood T cell repertoires in COVID-19. Sequenced by immunoSEQ multiplex PCR; TCRdb stores in-frame clones only, minus some. The sample shows around 8,300 clones, 80% to 90% of them seen only once. Sequencing was performed on peripheral blood. These receptors were collected from a human donor in a cohort sampled during active COVID-19.

The gene calls are TRBV2 and TRBJ2-1; the D is unclear. Germline loops: CDR1 SNHLY, CDR2 FYNNEI. The ends were cut back, 9 bases at V and 12 bases at J, with 30 bases in the middle. The CDR3 runs 16 residues. CDR3 bases: TGTGCCAGTTCCGAGGTTGGCTTATCAATGAGTATCGGGCAGTTCTTC. Residues: CASSEVGLSMSIGQFF. The full variable domain, its missing parts supplied by reference TRBV2 and TRBJ2-1, is EPEVTQTPSHQVTQMGQEVILRCVPISNHLYFYWYRQILGQKVEFLVSFYNNEISEKSEIFDDQFSVERPDGSNFTLKIRSTKLEDSAMYFCASSEVGLSMSIGQFFGPGTRLTVL.

The chain is built from TRBV19 and TRBJ2-7, with 8 bases matching TRBD1. The trim removed 6 bases at V and 2 bases at J, leaving 6 bases unmatched. Germline V CDR1 and CDR2: LNHDA, SQIVND (reference sequence). This CDR3 contains 14 residues. The CDR3 DNA is TGTGCCAGTAGCGGACAGGGTATGACCTACGAGCAGTACTTC. Protein product: CASSGQGMTYEQYF.

The chain has TRBV28 and TRBJ2-7; 7 bases match TRBD1. After removal of 3 bases from V and 3 bases from J, the junction contained 8 bases not matched to a gene. The CDR3 extends over 15 amino acids. Per germline, CDR1 MDHEN and CDR2 SYDVKM. CDR3 protein: CASSFRGSLYYEQYF. Here the CDR3 DNA reads TGTGCCAGCAGTTTCAGGGGGAGCCTGTACTACGAGCAGTACTTC.

The rearrangement joins TRBV15 to TRBJ1-2, with a possible D match to TRBD1 (6 bases). CDR1 is LNHNV, CDR2 YYDKDF, per germline (reference sequence). This CDR3 is 13 amino acids long. Trimming stripped 5 bases from V and 8 bases from J, with 15 bases between. CDR3: CATSRRGAGGYTF. The CDR3 nucleotides read TGTGCCACCAGCCGTCGGGGGGCAGGAGGCTACACCTTC.

V gene TRBV10-1 combines with J gene TRBJ2-5; tentative D call: TRBD1 (5 bases). The V gene lost 0 bases and the J gene lost 6 bases, with 8 bases spanning the gap. The germline CDR1 and CDR2 sequences are WNHNN and SYGVQD (reference sequence). The CDR3 consists of 13 residues. CDR3 in amino acids: CASSESTDKTQYF. CDR3 in DNA: TGCGCCAGCAGTGAGTCGACAGATAAGACCCAGTACTTC.

V is TRBV5-5 and J is TRBJ2-7; 8 nucleotides match TRBD2. CDR1 and CDR2 from the germline V gene are SGHKS and YYEKEE (reference sequence). The CDR3 runs to 14 residues. With V trimmed by 0 bases and J by 5 bases, 4 bases remained unmatched. The CDR3 here is CASSLVGSGNEQYF. The DNA of the CDR3 is TGTGCCAGCAGCTTGGTGGGTAGCGGGAACGAGCAGTACTTC.

The chain uses TRBV5-6 and TRBJ2-3; 13 nucleotides line up with TRBD2. Germline CDR1 reads SGHDT; CDR2 reads YYEEEE. This CDR3 has 17 residues. Unmatched junction bases numbered 3, after V lost 0 bases and J lost 2 bases. The CDR3 is CASSLGGLAGYTDTQYF. The CDR3 DNA follows: TGTGCCAGCAGCTTGGGGGGACTAGCGGGATACACAGATACGCAGTATTTT.

This sequence joins TRBV5-1 and TRBJ1-4; D not certain. The germline CDR1 and CDR2 sequences are SGHRS and YFSETQ. This CDR3 is 17 amino acids long. Trimming took off 3 bases at V and 0 bases at J, with 15 bases between the two ends. As DNA, the CDR3 is TGCGCCAGCAGCTCCTCTGAGGTCTACTCAACTAATGAAAAACTGTTTTTT. Its translation is CASSSSEVYSTNEKLFF.

This chain joins TRBV4-1 and TRBJ1-3; D is perhaps TRBD1 (5 bases). From germline, CDR1 is MGHRA and CDR2 YSYEKL. This CDR3 has 12 amino acids. V lost 4 bases, J lost 8 bases, and 9 bases lay in between. CDR3 region: CASSLPGDTIYF. The CDR3 DNA sequence: TGCGCCAGCAGCCTCCCGGGGGACACCATATATTTT.

The chain is built from TRBV2 and TRBJ2-1; 7 nucleotides match TRBD1. Germline assignment: CDR1 SNHLY and CDR2 FYNNEI. The CDR3 runs 12 residues. With 9 bases clipped from V and 3 bases from J, the junction kept 2 bases outside the gene matches. CDR3 DNA: TGTGCCAGTTGGGACAGCTACAATGAGCAGTTCTTC. Amino acid sequence: CASWDSYNEQFF.